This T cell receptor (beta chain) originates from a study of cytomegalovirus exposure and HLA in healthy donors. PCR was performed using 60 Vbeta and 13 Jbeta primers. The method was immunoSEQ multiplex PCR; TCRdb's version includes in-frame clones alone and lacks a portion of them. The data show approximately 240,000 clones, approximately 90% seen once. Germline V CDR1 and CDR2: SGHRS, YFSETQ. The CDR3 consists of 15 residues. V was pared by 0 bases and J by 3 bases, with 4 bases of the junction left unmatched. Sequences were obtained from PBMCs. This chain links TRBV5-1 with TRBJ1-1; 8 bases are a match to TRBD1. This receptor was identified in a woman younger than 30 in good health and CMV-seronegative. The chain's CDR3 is CASSLVTGGDTEAFF. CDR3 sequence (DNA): TGCGCCAGCAGCTTGGTTACAGGGGGAGACACTGAAGCTTTCTTT.